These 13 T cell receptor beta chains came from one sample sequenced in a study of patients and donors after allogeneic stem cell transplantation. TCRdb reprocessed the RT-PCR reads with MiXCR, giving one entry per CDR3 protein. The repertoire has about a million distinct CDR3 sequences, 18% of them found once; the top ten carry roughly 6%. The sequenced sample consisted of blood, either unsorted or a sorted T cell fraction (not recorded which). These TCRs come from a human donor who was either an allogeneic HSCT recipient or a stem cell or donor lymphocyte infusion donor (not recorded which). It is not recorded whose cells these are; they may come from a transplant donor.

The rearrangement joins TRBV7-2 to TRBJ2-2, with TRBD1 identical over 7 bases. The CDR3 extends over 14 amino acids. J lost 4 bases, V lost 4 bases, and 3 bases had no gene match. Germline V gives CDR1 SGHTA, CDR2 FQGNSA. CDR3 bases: TGTGCCAGCAGCTGGGGACAGCTCACCGGGGAGCTGTTTTTT. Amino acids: CASSWGQLTGELFF.

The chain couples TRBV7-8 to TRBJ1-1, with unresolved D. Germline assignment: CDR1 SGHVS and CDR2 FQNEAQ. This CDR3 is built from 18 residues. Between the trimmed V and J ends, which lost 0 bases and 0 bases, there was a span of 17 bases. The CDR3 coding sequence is TGTGCCAGCAGCTTAGCGGCCTTGGAGGGATTCATGAACACTGAAGCTTTCTTT. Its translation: CASSLAALEGFMNTEAFF.

CDR3 residues: CASSPWSRDRAGNTIYF. CDR3 DNA sequence: TGTGCCAGCAGCCCTTGGTCTCGGGACAGGGCGGGGAACACCATATATTTT. The chain combines TRBV12-3 or TRBV12-4 with TRBJ1-3; 9 positions agree with TRBD1. V lost 6 bases and J lost 7; bases outside the gene matches: 16. There are 17 residues in the CDR3.

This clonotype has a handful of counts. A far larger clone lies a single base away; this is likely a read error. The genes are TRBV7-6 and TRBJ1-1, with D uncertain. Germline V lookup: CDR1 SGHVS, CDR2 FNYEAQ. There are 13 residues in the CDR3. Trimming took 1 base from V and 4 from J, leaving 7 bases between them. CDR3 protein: CASSLDGSTEAFF. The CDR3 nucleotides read TGTGCCAGCAGCTTAGACGGGAGCACTGAAGCTTTCTTT.

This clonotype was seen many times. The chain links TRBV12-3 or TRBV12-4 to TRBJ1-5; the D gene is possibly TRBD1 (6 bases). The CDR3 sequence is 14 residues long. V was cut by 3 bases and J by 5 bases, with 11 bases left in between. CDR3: CASSLAGEDQPQHF. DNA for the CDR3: TGTGCCAGCAGTTTGGCAGGGGAGGATCAGCCCCAGCATTTT.

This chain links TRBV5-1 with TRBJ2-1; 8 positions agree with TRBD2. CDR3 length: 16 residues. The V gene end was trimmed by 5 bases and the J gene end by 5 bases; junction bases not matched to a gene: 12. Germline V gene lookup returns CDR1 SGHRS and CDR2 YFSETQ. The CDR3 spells CASRMAGGPRHNEQFF. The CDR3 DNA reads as TGCGCCAGCAGAATGGCGGGGGGCCCCCGGCACAATGAGCAGTTCTTC.

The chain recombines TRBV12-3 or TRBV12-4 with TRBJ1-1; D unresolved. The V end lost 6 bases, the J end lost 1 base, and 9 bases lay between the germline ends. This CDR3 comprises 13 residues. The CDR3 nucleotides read TGTGCCAGCAGGACATCAGGGAACACTGAAGCTTTCTTT. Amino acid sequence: CASRTSGNTEAFF.

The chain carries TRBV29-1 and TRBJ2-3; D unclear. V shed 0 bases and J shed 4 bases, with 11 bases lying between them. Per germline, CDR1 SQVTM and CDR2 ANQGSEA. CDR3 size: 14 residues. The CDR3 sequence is CSVEDRRFADTQYF. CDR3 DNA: TGCAGCGTTGAAGATCGTCGATTCGCAGATACGCAGTATTTT.

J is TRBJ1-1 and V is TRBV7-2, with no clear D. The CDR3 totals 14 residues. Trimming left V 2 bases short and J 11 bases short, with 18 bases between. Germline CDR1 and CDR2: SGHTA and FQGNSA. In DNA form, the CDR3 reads TGTGCCAGCAGCTTAATGGGTCTAGGCCTCGGGGCTTTCTTT. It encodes CASSLMGLGLGAFF.

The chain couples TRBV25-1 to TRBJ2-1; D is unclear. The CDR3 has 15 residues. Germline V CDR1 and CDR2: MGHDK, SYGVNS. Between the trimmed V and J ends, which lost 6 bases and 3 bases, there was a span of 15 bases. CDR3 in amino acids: CASSPRREYYNEQFF. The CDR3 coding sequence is TGTGCCAGCAGCCCCAGACGTGAGTACTACAATGAGCAGTTCTTC.

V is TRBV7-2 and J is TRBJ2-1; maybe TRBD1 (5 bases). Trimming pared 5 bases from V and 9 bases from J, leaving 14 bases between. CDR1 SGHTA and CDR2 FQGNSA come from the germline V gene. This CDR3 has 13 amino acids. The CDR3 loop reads CASSHLGHPEQFF. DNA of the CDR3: TGTGCCAGCAGCCACCTAGGACACCCTGAGCAGTTCTTC.

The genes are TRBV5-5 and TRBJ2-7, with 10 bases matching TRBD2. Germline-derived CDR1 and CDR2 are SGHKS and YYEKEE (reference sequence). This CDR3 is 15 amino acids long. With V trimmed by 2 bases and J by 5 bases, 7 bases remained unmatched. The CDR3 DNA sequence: TGTGCCAGCAGCTTAGGGGGTCTAGCGGGAGACGAGCAGTACTTC. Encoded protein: CASSLGGLAGDEQYF.

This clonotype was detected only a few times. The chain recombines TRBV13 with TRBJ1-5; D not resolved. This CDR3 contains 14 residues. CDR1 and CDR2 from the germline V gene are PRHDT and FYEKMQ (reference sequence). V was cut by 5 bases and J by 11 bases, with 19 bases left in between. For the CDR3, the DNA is TGTGCCAGCAGCCTGGGAGCGGATCTGCAAGCCCAGCATTTT. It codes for CASSLGADLQAQHF.